This T cell receptor beta chain was retrieved from a study of shared clonotypes between healthy human individuals. The wider study: The donor group consisted of two women and a few men, aged 18 to 49. General observations from the study: Four donors showed sharing of approximately 5% of naive CD4 clonotypes.

Healthy HIV-negative adults without recent acute infections or vaccinations served as donors. Nashville, Tennessee was home to all donors, who were Caucasian adults. Per germline, CDR1 KGHSH and CDR2 LQKENI. V was clipped by 6 bases and J by 3 bases; unmatched bases: 5. This CDR3 region has 14 residues. Assay: immunoSEQ multiplex PCR; the TCRdb copy retains only in-frame clones and omits some. Counted here are approximately 1.4 million clones, approximately 98% occurring once; the ten biggest clones make up roughly 0.4%. On this clone: What it recognizes is unknown.

The J gene is TRBJ2-1, the V gene TRBV18, with 7 bases that match TRBD2. The sample comprised naive CD4+ T cells sorted from blood. Subset described: CD45RA+ positively selected. This receptor was obtained from a man between 25 and 39 years old in good health. This CDR3 is CASSAGGSYNEQFF. CDR3 in DNA: TGTGCCAGCTCCGCCGGGGGGAGCTACAATGAGCAGTTCTTC.